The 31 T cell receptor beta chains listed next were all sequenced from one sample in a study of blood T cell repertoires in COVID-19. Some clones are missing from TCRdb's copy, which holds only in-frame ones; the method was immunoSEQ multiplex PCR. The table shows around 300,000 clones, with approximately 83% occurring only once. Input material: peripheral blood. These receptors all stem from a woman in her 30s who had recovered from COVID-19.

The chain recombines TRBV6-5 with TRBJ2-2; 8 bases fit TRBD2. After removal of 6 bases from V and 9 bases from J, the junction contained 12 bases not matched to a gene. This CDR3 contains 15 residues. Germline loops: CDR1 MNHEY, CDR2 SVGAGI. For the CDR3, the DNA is TGTGCCAGCAGCCCGGGACTAGGTTCGAATAGGGAGCTGTTTTTT. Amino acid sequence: CASSPGLGSNRELFF.

CDR3 region: CASSYEGSGNTIYF. The CDR3 DNA reads TGTGCCAGCAGTTACGAGGGCTCTGGAAACACCATATATTTT. V and J are TRBV6-6 and TRBJ1-3, with D unresolved. Germline lookup yields CDR1 MNHNY and CDR2 SVGAGI (reference sequence). This CDR3 is built from 14 residues. Trimming removed 2 bases at V and 0 bases at J, with 5 bases between.

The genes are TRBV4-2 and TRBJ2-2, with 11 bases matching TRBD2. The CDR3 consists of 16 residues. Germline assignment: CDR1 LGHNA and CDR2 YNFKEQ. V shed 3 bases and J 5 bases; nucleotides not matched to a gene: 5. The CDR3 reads CASSQVSGRATGELFF. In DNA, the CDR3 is TGTGCCAGCAGCCAGGTTAGCGGGAGGGCAACCGGGGAGCTGTTTTTT.

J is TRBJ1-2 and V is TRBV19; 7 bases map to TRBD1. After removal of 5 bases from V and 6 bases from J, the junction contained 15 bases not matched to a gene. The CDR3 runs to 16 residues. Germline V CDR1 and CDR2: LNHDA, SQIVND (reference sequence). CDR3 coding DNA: TGTGCCAGTAGTTCACAAGCAGGGGGAAGAGGGAATGGCTACACCTTC. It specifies CASSSQAGGRGNGYTF.

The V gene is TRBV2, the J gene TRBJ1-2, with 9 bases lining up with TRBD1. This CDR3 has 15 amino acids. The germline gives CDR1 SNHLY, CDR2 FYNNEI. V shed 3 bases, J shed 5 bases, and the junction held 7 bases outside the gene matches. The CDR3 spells CASSDRTGDGYGYTF. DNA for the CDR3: TGTGCCAGCAGTGACCGGACAGGGGATGGGTATGGCTACACCTTC.

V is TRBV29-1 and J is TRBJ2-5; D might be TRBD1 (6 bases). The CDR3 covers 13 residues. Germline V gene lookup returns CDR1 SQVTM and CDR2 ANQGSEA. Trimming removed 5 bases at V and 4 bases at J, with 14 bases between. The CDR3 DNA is TGCAGCGTTCATAACAGGGAAGGAGAGACCCAGTACTTC. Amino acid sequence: CSVHNREGETQYF. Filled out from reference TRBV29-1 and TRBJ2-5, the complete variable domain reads SAVISQKPSRDICQRGTSLTIQCQVDSQVTMMFWYRQQPGQSLTLIATANQGSEATYESGFVIDKFPISRPNLTFSTLTVSNMSPEDSSIYLCSVHNREGETQYFGPGTRLLVL.

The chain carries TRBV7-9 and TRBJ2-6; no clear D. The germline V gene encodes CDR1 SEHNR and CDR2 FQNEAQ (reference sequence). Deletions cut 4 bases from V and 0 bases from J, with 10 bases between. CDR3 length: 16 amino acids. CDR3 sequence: CASSSPTYSGANVLTF. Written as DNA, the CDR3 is TGTGCCAGCAGCTCCCCCACCTACTCTGGGGCCAACGTCCTGACTTTC.

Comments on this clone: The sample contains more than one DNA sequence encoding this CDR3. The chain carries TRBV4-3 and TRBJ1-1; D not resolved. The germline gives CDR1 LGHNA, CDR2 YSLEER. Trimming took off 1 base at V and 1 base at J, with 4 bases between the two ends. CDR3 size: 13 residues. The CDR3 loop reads CASSQGRNTEAFF. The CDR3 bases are TGCGCCAGCAGCCAAGGTAGGAACACTGAAGCTTTCTTT.

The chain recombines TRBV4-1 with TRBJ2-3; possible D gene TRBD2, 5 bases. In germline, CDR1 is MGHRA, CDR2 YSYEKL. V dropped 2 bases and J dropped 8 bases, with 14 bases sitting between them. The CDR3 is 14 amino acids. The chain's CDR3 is CASSQPQKTITQYF. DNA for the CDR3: TGCGCCAGCAGCCAACCTCAGAAGACTATTACGCAGTATTTT.

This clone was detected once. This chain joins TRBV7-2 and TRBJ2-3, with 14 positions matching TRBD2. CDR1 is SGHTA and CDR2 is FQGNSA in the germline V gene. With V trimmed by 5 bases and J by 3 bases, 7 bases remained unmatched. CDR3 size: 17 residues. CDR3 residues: CASSQRGTSGGTDTQYF. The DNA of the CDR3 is TGTGCCAGCAGCCAGAGGGGGACTAGCGGGGGAACAGATACGCAGTATTTT.

CDR3 sequence reads: CASSPKYGQGIRANTEAFF. The CDR3 region has the DNA TGTGCCAGCAGCCCTAAGTACGGGCAGGGTATAAGGGCGAACACTGAAGCTTTCTTT. The chain employs TRBV11-2 and TRBJ1-1; TRBD1 might be the D (5 bases). V was trimmed by 5 bases and J by 1 base, leaving 26 bases between them. Germline assignment: CDR1 SGHAT and CDR2 FQNNGV. This CDR3 has 19 amino acids.

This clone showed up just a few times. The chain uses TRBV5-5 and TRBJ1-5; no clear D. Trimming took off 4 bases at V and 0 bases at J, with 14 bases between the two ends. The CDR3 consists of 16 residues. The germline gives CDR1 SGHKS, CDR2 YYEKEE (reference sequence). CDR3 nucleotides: TGTGCCAGCAGCCACAACGCAGGTAATAGCAATCAGCCCCAGCATTTT. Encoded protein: CASSHNAGNSNQPQHF. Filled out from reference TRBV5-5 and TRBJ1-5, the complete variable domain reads DAGVTQSPTHLIKTRGQQVTLRCSPISGHKSVSWYQQVLGQGPQFIFQYYEKEERGRGNFPDRFSARQFPNYSSELNVNALLLGDSALYLCASSHNAGNSNQPQHFGDGTRLSIL.

The CDR3: CASSLQGVGYTF. In nucleotides, the CDR3 is TGTGCCAGCAGCCTTCAGGGGGTAGGCTACACCTTC. This chain joins TRBV7-8 and TRBJ1-2; 7 nucleotides match TRBD1. The CDR3 length is 12 residues. The V segment lost 5 bases and the J segment 8 bases; nucleotides outside the gene matches: 5. Germline-derived CDR1 and CDR2 are SGHVS and FQNEAQ.

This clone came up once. The CDR3 sequence: CASSLRGSNQPQHF. CDR3 DNA sequence: TGTGCCAGCAGTTTAAGAGGGAGCAATCAGCCCCAGCATTTT. J is TRBJ1-5 and V is TRBV27, with D unclear. The CDR3 consists of 14 residues. CDR1 and CDR2 (germline): MNHEY, SMNVEV (reference sequence). V lost 2 bases, J lost 1 base, and 6 bases lay in between.

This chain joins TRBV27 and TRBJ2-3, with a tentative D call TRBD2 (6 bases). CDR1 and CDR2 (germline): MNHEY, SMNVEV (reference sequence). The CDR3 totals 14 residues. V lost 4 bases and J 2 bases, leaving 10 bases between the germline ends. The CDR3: CASSWAGNTDTQYF. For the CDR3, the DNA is TGTGCCAGCAGTTGGGCGGGGAACACAGATACGCAGTATTTT.

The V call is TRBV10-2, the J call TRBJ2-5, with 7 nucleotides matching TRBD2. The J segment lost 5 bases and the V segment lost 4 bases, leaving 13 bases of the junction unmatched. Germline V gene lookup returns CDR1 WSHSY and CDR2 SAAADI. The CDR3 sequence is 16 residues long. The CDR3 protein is CASSVGGSWLGETQYF. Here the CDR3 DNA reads TGCGCCAGCAGTGTTGGCGGGAGTTGGTTAGGTGAGACCCAGTACTTC.

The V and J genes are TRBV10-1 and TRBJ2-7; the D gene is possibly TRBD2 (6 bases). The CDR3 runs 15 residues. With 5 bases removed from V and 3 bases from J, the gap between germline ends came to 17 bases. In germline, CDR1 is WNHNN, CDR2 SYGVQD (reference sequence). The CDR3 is CASSNERLGSYEQYF. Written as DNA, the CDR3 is TGCGCCAGCAGTAACGAGCGACTAGGGAGCTACGAGCAGTACTTC.

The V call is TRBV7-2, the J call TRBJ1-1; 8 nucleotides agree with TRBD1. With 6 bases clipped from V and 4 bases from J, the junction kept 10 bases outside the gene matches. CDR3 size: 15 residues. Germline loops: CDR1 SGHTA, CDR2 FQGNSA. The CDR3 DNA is TGTGCCAGCAGTCGCTTCCCCAGGGGGCGCACTGAAGCTTTCTTT. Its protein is CASSRFPRGRTEAFF.

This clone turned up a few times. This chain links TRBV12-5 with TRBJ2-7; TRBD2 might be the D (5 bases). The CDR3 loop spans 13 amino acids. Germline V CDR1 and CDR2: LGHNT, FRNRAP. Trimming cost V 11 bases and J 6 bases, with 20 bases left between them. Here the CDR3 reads CASTPDSLSEQYF. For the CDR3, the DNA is TGTGCTTCTACCCCGGACTCCCTAAGCGAGCAGTACTTC.

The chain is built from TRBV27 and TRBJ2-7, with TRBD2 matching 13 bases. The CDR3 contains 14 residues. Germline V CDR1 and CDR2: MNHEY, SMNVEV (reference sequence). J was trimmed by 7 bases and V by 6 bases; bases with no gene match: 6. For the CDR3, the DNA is TGTGCCAGCAGACTAGCGGGAGGGCCTGGGGAGCAGTACTTC. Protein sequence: CASRLAGGPGEQYF.

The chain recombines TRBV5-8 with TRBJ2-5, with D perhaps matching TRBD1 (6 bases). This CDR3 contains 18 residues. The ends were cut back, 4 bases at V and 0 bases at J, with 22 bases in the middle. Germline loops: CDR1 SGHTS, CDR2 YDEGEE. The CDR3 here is CASSPDAQWGRYQETQYF. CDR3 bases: TGTGCCAGCAGCCCCGACGCCCAGTGGGGGCGATACCAAGAGACCCAGTACTTC.

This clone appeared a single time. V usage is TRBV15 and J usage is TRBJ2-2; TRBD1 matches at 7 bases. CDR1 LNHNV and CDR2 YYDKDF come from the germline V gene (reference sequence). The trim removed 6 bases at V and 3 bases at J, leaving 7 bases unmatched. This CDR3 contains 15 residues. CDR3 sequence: CATRGDSQYTGELFF. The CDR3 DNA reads TGTGCCACCAGAGGGGACAGCCAATACACCGGGGAGCTGTTTTTT.

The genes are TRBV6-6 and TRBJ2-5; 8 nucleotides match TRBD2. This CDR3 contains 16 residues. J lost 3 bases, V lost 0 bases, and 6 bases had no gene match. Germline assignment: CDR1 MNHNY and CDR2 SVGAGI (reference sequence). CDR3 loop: CASSYSSGSHEETQYF. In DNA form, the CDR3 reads TGTGCCAGCAGTTACTCGAGCGGGAGTCACGAAGAGACCCAGTACTTC.

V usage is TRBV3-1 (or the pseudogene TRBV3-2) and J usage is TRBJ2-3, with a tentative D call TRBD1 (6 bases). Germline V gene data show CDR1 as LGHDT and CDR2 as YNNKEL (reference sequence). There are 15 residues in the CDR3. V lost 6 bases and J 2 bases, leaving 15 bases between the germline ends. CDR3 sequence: CASSPQGSLTDTQYF. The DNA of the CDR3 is TGTGCCAGCAGTCCACAGGGCTCACTCACAGATACGCAGTATTTT.

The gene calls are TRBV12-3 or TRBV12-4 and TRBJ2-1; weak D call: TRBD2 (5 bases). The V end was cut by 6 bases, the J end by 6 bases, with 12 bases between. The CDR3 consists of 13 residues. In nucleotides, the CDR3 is TGTGCCAGCAGCCAGAAGAGGGTCAATGAGCAGTTCTTC. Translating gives CASSQKRVNEQFF.

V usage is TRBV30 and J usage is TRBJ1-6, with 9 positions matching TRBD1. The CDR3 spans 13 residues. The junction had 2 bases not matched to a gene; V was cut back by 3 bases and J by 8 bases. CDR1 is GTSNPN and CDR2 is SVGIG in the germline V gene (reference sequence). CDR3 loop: CAWSRDRDSPLHF. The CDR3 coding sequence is TGTGCCTGGAGCCGGGACAGGGATTCACCCCTCCACTTT.

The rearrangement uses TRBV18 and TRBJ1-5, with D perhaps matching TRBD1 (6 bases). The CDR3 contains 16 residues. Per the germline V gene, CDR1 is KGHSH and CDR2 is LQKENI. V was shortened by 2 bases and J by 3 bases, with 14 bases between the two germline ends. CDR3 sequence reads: CASSPSPRTVNQPQHF. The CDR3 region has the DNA TGTGCCAGCTCACCATCCCCGAGGACAGTCAATCAGCCCCAGCATTTT.

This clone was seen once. The CDR3 DNA reads TGCAGCGTTGTGGGGCAGGATTATGGCTACACCTTC. This codes for CSVVGQDYGYTF. The chain employs TRBV29-1 and TRBJ1-2, with D possibly being TRBD1 (5 bases). Germline loops: CDR1 SQVTM, CDR2 ANQGSEA. V was pared by 4 bases and J by 5 bases, with 11 bases between. CDR3 length: 12 residues.

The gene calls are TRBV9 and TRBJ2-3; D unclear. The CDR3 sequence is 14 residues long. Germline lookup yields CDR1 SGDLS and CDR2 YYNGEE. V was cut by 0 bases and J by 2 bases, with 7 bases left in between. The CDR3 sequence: CASSVGLDTDTQYF. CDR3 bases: TGTGCCAGCAGCGTAGGGCTAGACACAGATACGCAGTATTTT.

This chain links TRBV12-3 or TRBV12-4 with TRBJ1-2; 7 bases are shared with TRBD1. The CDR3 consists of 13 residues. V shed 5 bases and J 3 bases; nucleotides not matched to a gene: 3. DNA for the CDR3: TGTGCCAGCAGTAAAACAGGGGACTATGGCTACACCTTC. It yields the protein CASSKTGDYGYTF.

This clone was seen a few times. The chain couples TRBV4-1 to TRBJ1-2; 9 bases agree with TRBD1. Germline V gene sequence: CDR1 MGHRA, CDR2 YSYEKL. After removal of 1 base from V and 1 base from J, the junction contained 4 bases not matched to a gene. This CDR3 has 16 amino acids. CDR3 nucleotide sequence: TGCGCCAGCAGCCAAGGGACAGGGGTTCTTAACTATGGCTACACCTTC. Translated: CASSQGTGVLNYGYTF.